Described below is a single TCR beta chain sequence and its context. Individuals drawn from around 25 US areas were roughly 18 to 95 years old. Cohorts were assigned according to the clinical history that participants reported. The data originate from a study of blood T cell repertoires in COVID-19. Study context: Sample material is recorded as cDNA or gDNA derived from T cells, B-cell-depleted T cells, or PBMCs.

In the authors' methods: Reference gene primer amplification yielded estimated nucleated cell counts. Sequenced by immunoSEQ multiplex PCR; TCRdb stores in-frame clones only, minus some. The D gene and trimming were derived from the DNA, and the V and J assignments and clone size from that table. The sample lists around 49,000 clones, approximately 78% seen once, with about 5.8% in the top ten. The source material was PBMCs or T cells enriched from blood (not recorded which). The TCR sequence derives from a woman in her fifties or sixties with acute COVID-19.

CDR3 residues: CASSSRRDTQYF. In DNA form, the CDR3 reads TGTGCCAGCAGTTCCCGTCGAGATACGCAGTATTTT. V gene TRBV27 combines with J gene TRBJ2-3, with D unclear. The germline V gene has CDR1 MNHEY and CDR2 SMNVEV (reference sequence). The ends were cut back, 4 bases at V and 5 bases at J, with 7 bases in the middle. There are 12 residues in the CDR3.